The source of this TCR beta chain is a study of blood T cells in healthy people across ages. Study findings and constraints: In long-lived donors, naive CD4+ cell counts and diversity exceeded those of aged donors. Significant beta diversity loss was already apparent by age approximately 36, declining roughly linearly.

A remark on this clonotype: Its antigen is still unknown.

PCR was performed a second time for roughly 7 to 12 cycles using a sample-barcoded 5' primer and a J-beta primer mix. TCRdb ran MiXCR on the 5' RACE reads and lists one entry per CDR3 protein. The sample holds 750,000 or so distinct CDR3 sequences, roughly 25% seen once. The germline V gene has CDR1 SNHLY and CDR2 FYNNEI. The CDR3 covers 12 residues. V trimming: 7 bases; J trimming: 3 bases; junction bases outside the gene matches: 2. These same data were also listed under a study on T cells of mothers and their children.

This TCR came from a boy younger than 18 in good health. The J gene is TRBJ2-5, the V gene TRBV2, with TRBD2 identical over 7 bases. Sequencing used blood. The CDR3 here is CASIRGEETQYF. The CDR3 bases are TGTGCCAGCATTCGGGGGGAAGAGACCCAGTACTTC.